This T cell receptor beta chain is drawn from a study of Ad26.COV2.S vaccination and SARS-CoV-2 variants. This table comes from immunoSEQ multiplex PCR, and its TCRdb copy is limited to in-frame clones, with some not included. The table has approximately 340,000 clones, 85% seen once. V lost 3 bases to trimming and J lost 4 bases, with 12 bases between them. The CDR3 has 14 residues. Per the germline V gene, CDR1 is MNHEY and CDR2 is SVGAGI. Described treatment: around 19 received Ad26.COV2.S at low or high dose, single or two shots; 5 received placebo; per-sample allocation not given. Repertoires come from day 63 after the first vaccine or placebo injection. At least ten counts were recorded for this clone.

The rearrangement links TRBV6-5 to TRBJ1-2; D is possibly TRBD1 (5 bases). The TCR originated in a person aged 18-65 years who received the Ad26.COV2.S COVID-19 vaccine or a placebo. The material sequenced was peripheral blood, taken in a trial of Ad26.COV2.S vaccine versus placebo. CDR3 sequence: CASSYQGSSYGYTF. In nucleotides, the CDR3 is TGTGCCAGCAGTTATCAGGGAAGCAGCTATGGCTACACCTTC.